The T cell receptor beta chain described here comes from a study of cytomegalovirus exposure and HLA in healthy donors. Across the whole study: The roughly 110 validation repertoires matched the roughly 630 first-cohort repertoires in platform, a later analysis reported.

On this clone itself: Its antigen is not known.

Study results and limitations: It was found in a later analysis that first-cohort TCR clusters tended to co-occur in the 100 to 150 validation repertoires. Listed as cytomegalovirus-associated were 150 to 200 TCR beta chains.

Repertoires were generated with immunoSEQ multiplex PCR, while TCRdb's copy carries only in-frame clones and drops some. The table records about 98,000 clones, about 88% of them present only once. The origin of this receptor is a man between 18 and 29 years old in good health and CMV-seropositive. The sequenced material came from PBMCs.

The chain's CDR3 is CASSSSAYEQYF. In nucleotides, the CDR3 is TGTGCCAGCAGCTCCTCGGCCTACGAGCAGTACTTC. The rearrangement uses TRBV7-9 and TRBJ2-7; D is unresolved. V was pared by 4 bases and J by 2 bases, with 6 bases between. Germline-derived CDR1 and CDR2 are SEHNR and FQNEAQ (reference sequence). This CDR3 is 12 amino acids long.